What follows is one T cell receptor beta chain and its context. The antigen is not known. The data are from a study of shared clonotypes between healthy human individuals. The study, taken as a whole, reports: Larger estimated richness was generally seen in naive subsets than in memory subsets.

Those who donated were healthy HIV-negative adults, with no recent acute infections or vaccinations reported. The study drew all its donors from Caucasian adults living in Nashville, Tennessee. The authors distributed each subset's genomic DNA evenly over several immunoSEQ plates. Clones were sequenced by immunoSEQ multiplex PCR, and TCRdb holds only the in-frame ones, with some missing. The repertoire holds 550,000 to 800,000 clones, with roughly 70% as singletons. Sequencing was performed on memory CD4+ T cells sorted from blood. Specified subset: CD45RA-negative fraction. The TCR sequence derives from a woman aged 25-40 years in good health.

CDR3 in DNA: TGTGCCAGCAGCTTAAGACTAGCGGTGAACACCGGGGAGCTGTTTTTT. As protein: CASSLRLAVNTGELFF. The chain links TRBV11-2 to TRBJ2-2, with 9 bases lining up with TRBD2. Germline V gene sequence: CDR1 SGHAT, CDR2 FQNNGV. After removal of 2 bases from V and 1 base from J, the junction contained 2 bases not matched to a gene. This CDR3 region has 16 residues.